This paragraph covers one T cell receptor (beta chain) sequence. Its antigen is unidentified. The CDR3 runs to 17 residues. CDR1 is KGHSH, CDR2 LQKENI, per germline. Losses at the gene ends were 2 bases for V and 2 bases for J; bases not matched to a gene: 5. Treatment meaning: roughly 10-day PBMC culture with coronavirus spike peptide pools or control peptides (ViraFEST assay). During the years 2011-2018, before the COVID-19 pandemic, the unexposed donor's CD4+ T cells were collected. Negative selection recovered the CD4+ T cells once they had spent more than eight days in culture. Investigators exposed CD4+ T cells from unexposed donors to SARS-CoV-2 S/N and four cold-coronavirus spikes, as cells permitted. An Oncomine TCR Beta short-read assay was used to sequence the DNA from cultured CD4+ T cells. One entry per CDR3 protein results from TCRdb running MiXCR on the PCR reads. The sample comprises thousands of distinct CDR3 sequences, around two fifths of which are singletons, and roughly 25% rests with the top ten.

This sample was included in a study of vaccination and CD4 T cells after COVID-19. The rearrangement uses TRBV18 and TRBJ2-6; TRBD1 agrees at 8 bases. The sequenced sample consisted of CD4+ T cells from blood, cultured in vitro. This TCR derives from a human donor in good health. For the CDR3, the DNA is TGTGCCAGCTCACCAAGGGAACAGGGGGCTGGGGCCAACGTCCTGACTTTC. Residues: CASSPREQGAGANVLTF.